Detailed here is one TCR beta chain. Its specificity is not known. This sample is drawn from a study of T cell responses to AZD1222 COVID-19 vaccine. On the study more broadly: Some second doses came at about 4 weeks and others at about 12 weeks; these were pooled. Study-wide results and caveats: Reportedly, close to half of spike-specific TCRs are directed against unmutated variant regions. Across the whole spike, CD4 TCRs peaked at regions 160-218 and 743-854. At baseline, seropositivity was found in only a handful of AZD1222 recipients.

Using immunoSEQ multiplex PCR, the repertoire was profiled, and TCRdb retains in-frame clones only, with some absent. The sample contains roughly 110,000 clones, 90% to 95% of which appear only once. From germline, CDR1 is LGHNA and CDR2 YNFKEQ. This CDR3 has 17 residues. The V gene lost 1 base and the J gene lost 0 bases, with 16 bases spanning the gap. This chain uses TRBV4-2 with TRBJ2-7, with D unclear. This clonotype was obtained from an adult in good health. Sequenced material: peripheral blood, taken on day 0 of AZD1222 vaccination. The CDR3 reads CASSQVSSGASSYEQYF. In DNA form, the CDR3 reads TGTGCCAGCAGCCAAGTTAGTTCCGGCGCTAGCTCCTACGAGCAGTACTTC.